One T cell receptor (beta chain) is described in this entry. J gave up 0 bases and V 6 bases, and 7 bases lay outside the gene matches. In germline, CDR1 is GTSNPN, CDR2 SVGIG (reference sequence). This CDR3 region has 15 residues. The record originates from a study of blood T cell repertoires in COVID-19. As for the study in general: T cells, B-cell-depleted T cells, or PBMCs provided the cDNA or gDNA that served as material.

Original handling: Amplification from reference gene primers served as the basis for estimated nucleated cell counts. The assay was immunoSEQ multiplex PCR, and TCRdb's table has in-frame clones only and misses some. For V, J and clone size, that table is used; D and trimming come from the DNA. The profile shows about 88,000 clones, around 85% of them singletons. The sequenced material came from peripheral blood. This TCR derives from a woman in her 70s with acute or convalescent COVID-19. The gene calls are TRBV30 and TRBJ1-5; 8 positions agree with TRBD1. This chain's CDR3 is CACTTGVNSNQPQHF. DNA for the CDR3: TGTGCCTGTACGACAGGGGTTAATAGCAATCAGCCCCAGCATTTT.